This T cell receptor (beta chain) is drawn from a study of blood T cell repertoires in COVID-19. Original processing methods: Amplified reference gene primers provided the basis for estimating nucleated cell counts. Assay: immunoSEQ multiplex PCR; the TCRdb copy retains only in-frame clones and omits some. That table supplies the V and J calls and clone size; D and trimming were determined from the DNA. The table lists roughly 330,000 clones, about 89% of them singletons. Trimming cost V 6 bases and J 8 bases, with 16 bases left between them. CDR1 is MDHEN, CDR2 SYDVKM, per germline. CDR3 length: 13 residues.

The chain links TRBV28 to TRBJ1-2, with TRBD1 as a possible D gene (5 bases). Input material: PBMCs or T cells enriched from blood (not recorded which). The clonotype was recovered from a woman aged 25 to 39 who had recovered from COVID-19. CDR3 loop: CASSLGTVSGYTF. The CDR3 nucleotides are TGTGCCAGCAGCCTCGGGACTGTTTCGGGCTACACCTTC.